These 32 T cell receptor beta chains were sequenced from one sample in a study of radiotherapy plus CTLA-4 blockade in lung cancer. TCRdb keeps only in-frame clones here, not all; method: immunoSEQ multiplex PCR. The data show 26,000 or so clones, about four fifths seen once. Specimen: peripheral blood, collected from a patient treated with radiotherapy plus ipilimumab. Every receptor here comes from a human donor with non-small cell lung cancer that progressed on radiotherapy plus ipilimumab.

V and J are TRBV7-8 and TRBJ2-7; D not certain. The CDR3 runs to 13 residues. Germline V gene sequence: CDR1 SGHVS, CDR2 FQNEAQ. Trimming removed 2 bases from V and 5 bases from J, with 10 bases in between. In DNA, the CDR3 is TGTGCCAGCAGCTTACGAGTGACCAACGAGCAGTACTTC. Protein sequence: CASSLRVTNEQYF.

The chain is built from TRBV6-6 and TRBJ1-5, with unresolved D. The CDR3 has 13 residues. Trimming cost V 4 bases and J 4 bases, with 8 bases left between them. Germline CDR1 and CDR2: MNHNY and SVGAGI (reference sequence). The CDR3: CASSSPGNQPQHF. In DNA, the CDR3 is TGTGCCAGCAGTTCCCCGGGAAATCAGCCCCAGCATTTT.

The chain combines TRBV7-8 with TRBJ2-2; TRBD1 matches 9 bases. V lost 5 bases to trimming and J lost 4 bases; unmatched junction nucleotides: 11. Germline CDR1 and CDR2: SGHVS and FQNEAQ. This CDR3 spans 17 amino acids. The CDR3 sequence is CASSPDRGRRTTGELFF. The CDR3 DNA is TGTGCCAGCAGCCCGGACAGGGGCCGGAGAACCACCGGGGAGCTGTTTTTT.

The CDR3 protein is CASSLDRGQETQYF. The CDR3 coding sequence is TGTGCCAGCAGCCTCGACAGGGGACAAGAGACCCAGTACTTC. The V and J genes are TRBV5-4 and TRBJ2-5; 8 positions match TRBD1. The CDR3 is made up of 14 amino acids. V lost 4 bases and J lost 2; bases outside the gene matches: 4. CDR1 and CDR2 from the germline V gene are SGHNT and YYREEE (reference sequence).

The gene calls are TRBV7-9 and TRBJ2-1, with D possibly TRBD2 on 6 matching bases. CDR3 size: 13 residues. Germline CDR1 SEHNR, CDR2 FQNEAQ (reference sequence). The V and J ends lost 6 bases and 6 bases respectively, with 12 bases between them. The CDR3 DNA reads as TGTGCCAGCAGTCATTTAGCGGTCAATGAGCAGTTCTTC. It specifies CASSHLAVNEQFF.

The chain is built from TRBV11-2 and TRBJ2-2; tentative D call: TRBD1 (6 bases). The CDR3 is 17 amino acids. From germline, CDR1 is SGHAT and CDR2 FQNNGV. V lost 2 bases and J 2 bases, leaving 15 bases between the germline ends. CDR3 bases: TGTGCCAGCAGCTTATGGGTGGGGGCGGTCAACACCGGGGAGCTGTTTTTT. Translating it yields CASSLWVGAVNTGELFF.

The rearrangement links TRBV9 to TRBJ1-6; no reliable D call. The length of the CDR3 is 14 residues. With 3 bases removed from V and 8 bases from J, the gap between germline ends came to 12 bases. Germline V lookup: CDR1 SGDLS, CDR2 YYNGEE. This CDR3 is CASSEADGDSPLHF. The CDR3 DNA sequence: TGTGCCAGCAGCGAGGCGGACGGGGATTCACCCCTCCACTTT. Complete variable domain (other parts from reference TRBV9 and TRBJ1-6): DSGVTQTPKHLITATGQRVTLRCSPRSGDLSVYWYQQSLDQGLQFLIQYYNGEERAKGNILERFSAQQFPDLHSELNLSSLELGDSALYFCASSEADGDSPLHFGNGTRLTVT.

The chain joins TRBV28 to TRBJ1-5; possibly TRBD1 for D (5 bases). Germline assignment: CDR1 MDHEN and CDR2 SYDVKM. This CDR3 has 15 residues. Trimming shortened V by 3 bases and J by 0 bases, and 9 bases separated the two germline ends. For the CDR3, the DNA is TGTGCCAGCAGTTTTTCCGGGGGTAGCAATCAGCCCCAGCATTTT. It translates to CASSFSGGSNQPQHF.

This clone was observed a handful of times. The chain's CDR3 is CASTYHYTGYEQYF. The CDR3 DNA reads as TGTGCCAGCACCTACCACTACACGGGCTACGAGCAGTACTTC. J is TRBJ2-7 and V is TRBV21-1; the table assigns TRBD2, which was not confirmed against the DNA. TRBV21-1 is tagged as a pseudogene. The length of the CDR3 is 14 residues.

J is TRBJ2-1 and V is TRBV11-3; no definite D call. V dropped 5 bases and J dropped 0 bases, with 11 bases sitting between them. This CDR3 comprises 15 residues. CDR1 and CDR2 (germline): SGHNT, YENEEA. This chain's CDR3 is CASSPGPSSYNEQFF. CDR3 nucleotide sequence: TGTGCCAGCAGCCCCGGGCCGAGCTCCTACAATGAGCAGTTCTTC.

This chain uses TRBV7-3 with TRBJ2-3; 7 bases fit TRBD1. V was clipped by 5 bases and J by 2 bases; unmatched bases: 10. CDR1 is SGHTA and CDR2 is FQGTGA in the germline V gene. The CDR3 is 16 amino acids. The CDR3 region is CASSPQDRRYTDTQYF. Here the CDR3 DNA reads TGTGCCAGCAGCCCCCAGGACAGGAGGTACACAGATACGCAGTATTTT.

The V gene is TRBV5-1, the J gene TRBJ1-1; TRBD1 is a possible D gene (5 bases). In germline, CDR1 is SGHRS, CDR2 YFSETQ. This CDR3 contains 14 residues. V lost 4 bases and J 2 bases, leaving 12 bases between the germline ends. CDR3 residues: CASSPGTGNTEAFF. The DNA of the CDR3 is TGCGCCAGCAGCCCGGGGACGGGAAACACTGAAGCTTTCTTT. Complete variable domain (other parts from reference TRBV5-1 and TRBJ1-1): KAGVTQTPRYLIKTRGQQVTLSCSPISGHRSVSWYQQTPGQGLQFLFEYFSETQRNKGNFPGRFSGRQFSNSRSEMNVSTLELGDSALYLCASSPGTGNTEAFFGQGTRLTVV.

The chain joins TRBV29-1 to TRBJ2-3, with 10 bases identical to TRBD2. The CDR3 runs to 14 residues. From germline, CDR1 is SQVTM and CDR2 ANQGSEA. The ends lost 1 base at V and 4 bases at J; junction bases unmatched: 2. CDR3 protein: CSVEASGSADTQYF. CDR3 sequence (DNA): TGCAGCGTTGAAGCTAGCGGGAGCGCAGATACGCAGTATTTT.

This chain links TRBV5-1 with TRBJ1-1; TRBD1 is a possible D gene (5 bases). Germline values: CDR1 SGHRS, CDR2 YFSETQ. There are 15 residues in the CDR3. The V end was cut by 0 bases, the J end by 4 bases, with 13 bases between. The CDR3 reads CASSLVAGKSTEAFF. CDR3 coding DNA: TGCGCCAGCAGCTTGGTGGCAGGGAAGAGCACTGAAGCTTTCTTT. Together with reference TRBV5-1 and TRBJ1-1, the CDR3 gives the full variable domain: KAGVTQTPRYLIKTRGQQVTLSCSPISGHRSVSWYQQTPGQGLQFLFEYFSETQRNKGNFPGRFSGRQFSNSRSEMNVSTLELGDSALYLCASSLVAGKSTEAFFGQGTRLTVV.

V is TRBV6-1 and J is TRBJ1-6, with TRBD1 identical over 10 bases. CDR1 MNHNS and CDR2 SASEGT come from the germline V gene. The CDR3 contains 14 residues. With 5 bases clipped from V and 9 bases from J, the junction kept 4 bases outside the gene matches. The CDR3 is CASSLTGGTSPLHF. The CDR3 nucleotides are TGTGCCAGCAGTCTGACAGGGGGCACTTCACCCCTCCACTTT.

The rearrangement joins TRBV2 to TRBJ1-4, with TRBD1 as a possible D gene (5 bases). Deletions cut 6 bases from V and 8 bases from J, with 22 bases between. CDR3 length: 16 amino acids. CDR1 and CDR2 from the germline V gene are SNHLY and FYNNEI. CDR3 residues: CASRGDPEGLVEKLFF. CDR3 nucleotides: TGTGCCAGCAGGGGGGACCCCGAAGGACTTGTAGAAAAACTGTTTTTT.

This chain links TRBV9 with TRBJ2-2; D remains unclear. CDR3 length: 12 amino acids. V gave up 2 bases and J gave up 9 bases, with 8 bases separating them. Germline CDR1 SGDLS, CDR2 YYNGEE. As DNA, the CDR3 is TGTGCCAGCAGCGTCGGAGCCAGGGAGCTGTTTTTT. Encoded protein: CASSVGARELFF.

This clone was counted only a few times. This chain links TRBV27 with TRBJ2-7, with D maybe TRBD1 (5 bases). The CDR3 loop spans 13 amino acids. Trimming took off 3 bases at V and 5 bases at J, with 11 bases between the two ends. Germline assignment: CDR1 MNHEY and CDR2 SMNVEV (reference sequence). This chain's CDR3 is CASSLTRVHEQYF. CDR3 DNA: TGTGCCAGCAGTTTGACCAGGGTCCACGAGCAGTACTTC.

The rearrangement uses TRBV27 and TRBJ2-7; D perhaps matches TRBD2 (7 bases). The ends were cut back, 2 bases at V and 6 bases at J, with 11 bases in the middle. Germline CDR1 is MNHEY and CDR2 is SMNVEV (reference sequence). The CDR3 has 13 amino acids. DNA of the CDR3: TGTGCCAGCAGTTTAGGGGGGGGCGGCGAGCAGTACTTC. This encodes CASSLGGGGEQYF.

This sequence joins TRBV6-1 and TRBJ2-2, with TRBD2 matching over 8 bases. Trimming at V came to 4 bases and at J to 1 base, leaving 5 bases not matched to a gene. Germline V gene lookup returns CDR1 MNHNS and CDR2 SASEGT. The CDR3 contains 16 residues. The CDR3 loop reads CASSARGGWNTGELFF. CDR3 nucleotides: TGTGCCAGCAGTGCACGGGGGGGCTGGAACACCGGGGAGCTGTTTTTT.

The chain joins TRBV25-1 to TRBJ2-3, with D uncertain. Germline CDR1 is MGHDK and CDR2 is SYGVNS. V dropped 7 bases and J dropped 9 bases, with 8 bases sitting between them. This CDR3 region has 10 residues. The CDR3 DNA reads as TGTGCCAGCATGCTAGGCACGCAGTATTTT. Protein: CASMLGTQYF.

The J gene is TRBJ1-2, the V gene TRBV5-1; no clear D gene. Trimming removed 4 bases at V and 8 bases at J, with 18 bases between. The CDR3 runs to 14 residues. Germline V gene sequence: CDR1 SGHRS, CDR2 YFSETQ. CDR3 sequence (DNA): TGCGCCAGCAGCCCCCGGGCCTCCGAGGACGGCTACACCTTC. Residues: CASSPRASEDGYTF.

This clone was observed a handful of times. The chain is built from TRBV27 and TRBJ2-2, with D unclear. V shed 3 bases and J shed 1 base, with 6 bases lying between them. Germline loops: CDR1 MNHEY, CDR2 SMNVEV (reference sequence). There are 14 residues in the CDR3. The CDR3: CASSFTMNTGELFF. CDR3 nucleotides: TGTGCCAGCAGTTTCACGATGAACACCGGGGAGCTGTTTTTT.

This clone was seen more than once but under ten times. One end of the junction varies from germline; a read error may be responsible. V gene TRBV5-5 combines with J gene TRBJ2-7; TRBD1 aligns across 8 bases. The CDR3 has 15 amino acids. Germline V CDR1 and CDR2: SGHKS, YYEKEE (reference sequence). The CDR3 DNA is TGTGCCAGCAGCTTGGCCGCAGGCCGGGCAGGGGGCATCGACTTC. It yields the protein CASSLAAGRAGGIDF. The full variable domain, rest sourced from reference TRBV5-5 and TRBJ2-7, is DAGVTQSPTHLIKTRGQQVTLRCSPISGHKSVSWYQQVLGQGPQFIFQYYEKEERGRGNFPDRFSARQFPNYSSELNVNALLLGDSALYLCASSLAAGRAGGIDFGPGTRLTVT.

CDR3 in amino acids: CASSIASGSSTDTQYF. The CDR3 bases are TGTGCCAGTAGTATAGCTAGCGGATCTAGCACAGATACGCAGTATTTT. J is TRBJ2-3 and V is TRBV19, with TRBD2 matching 7 bases. The CDR3 is made up of 16 amino acids. CDR1 is LNHDA, CDR2 SQIVND, per germline (reference sequence). The ends lost 1 base at V and 0 bases at J; junction bases unmatched: 4.

This chain uses TRBV7-2 with TRBJ1-1; D unclear. The CDR3 spans 16 residues. V lost 2 bases to trimming and J lost 0 bases, with 13 bases between them. CDR1 and CDR2 (germline): SGHTA, FQGNSA. CDR3 sequence reads: CASSLKPLTLNTEAFF. CDR3 nucleotide sequence: TGTGCCAGCAGCTTAAAGCCTCTCACCTTGAACACTGAAGCTTTCTTT.

V is TRBV19 and J is TRBJ1-4; D ambiguous. Trimming took 6 bases from V and 2 from J, leaving 19 bases between them. The CDR3 covers 17 residues. Germline values: CDR1 LNHDA, CDR2 SQIVND (reference sequence). The CDR3 coding sequence is TGTGCCAGTAGCCGCTCCGGCCGGGTACAGACTAATGAAAAACTGTTTTTT. Translating gives CASSRSGRVQTNEKLFF.

V is TRBV25-1 and J is TRBJ1-5; possible D gene TRBD1, 5 bases. The CDR3 extends over 14 amino acids. Trimming removed 5 bases from V and 3 bases from J, with 11 bases in between. Germline assignment: CDR1 MGHDK and CDR2 SYGVNS. CDR3 residues: CASSPRGDNQPQHF. For the CDR3, the DNA is TGTGCCAGCAGTCCACGGGGGGACAATCAGCCCCAGCATTTT.

The sample holds one count of this clone. The chain joins TRBV6-5 to TRBJ2-1; D gene unclear. CDR3 length equals 14 residues. Germline V gives CDR1 MNHEY, CDR2 SVGAGI. Trimming removed 6 bases at V and 6 bases at J, with 15 bases between. The chain's CDR3 is CASSPGLGSNEQFF. The CDR3 DNA follows: TGTGCCAGCAGCCCCGGTCTGGGCAGCAATGAGCAGTTCTTC.

The gene calls are TRBV11-2 and TRBJ2-5; no clear D. CDR3 length: 13 amino acids. CDR1 and CDR2 (germline): SGHAT, FQNNGV. V lost 5 bases to trimming and J lost 5 bases, with 12 bases between them. The CDR3 bases are TGTGCCAGCAGCAAAGGACCCGGCGAGACCCAGTACTTC. Translated: CASSKGPGETQYF.

This sequence joins TRBV6-1 and TRBJ2-7; TRBD2 aligns across 9 bases. V lost 5 bases and J lost 1; bases outside the gene matches: 3. The CDR3 is made up of 14 amino acids. CDR1 and CDR2 (germline): MNHNS, SASEGT. The CDR3 DNA sequence: TGTGCCAGCAGTCTCGGACTAGCGTCCTACGAGCAGTACTTC. This translates into CASSLGLASYEQYF.

The J gene is TRBJ2-2, the V gene TRBV5-1; D gene uncertain. The CDR3 has 14 amino acids. Germline CDR1 is SGHRS and CDR2 is YFSETQ. Trimming shortened V by 3 bases and J by 4 bases, and 10 bases separated the two germline ends. This CDR3 reads CASSSPGRTGELFF. CDR3 nucleotide sequence: TGCGCCAGCAGCTCCCCGGGCCGCACCGGGGAGCTGTTTTTT.